One and the same sample provided the 8 T cell receptor beta chains below, sequenced in a study of T cells after yellow fever vaccination. Each CDR3 protein gets one entry after TCRdb re-called the 5' RACE reads with MiXCR. The data contain under 300,000 distinct CDR3 sequences, around 7% of them seen just once; the ten biggest clones take up approximately 0.87%. The sample here was CD4+ T cells sorted from PBMCs, taken 15 days after the yellow fever booster vaccination. Source of these receptors: a man aged 25 to 40 who received the YFV17D yellow fever vaccine.

This clonotype occurred many times. The rearrangement uses TRBV20-1 and TRBJ2-4; 11 positions agree with TRBD2. J was trimmed by 6 bases and V by 2 bases; bases with no gene match: 15. Germline V gives CDR1 DFQATT, CDR2 SNEGSKA (reference sequence). The CDR3 is 18 amino acids. The CDR3 reads CSARRGEISGRAANIQYF. The CDR3 region has the DNA TGCAGTGCTAGACGGGGGGAGATTAGCGGGAGGGCCGCAAACATTCAGTACTTC.

This clonotype was picked up a small number of times. The rearrangement uses TRBV7-2 and TRBJ2-1; 13 bases agree with TRBD2. The CDR3 length is 17 residues. The trim removed 4 bases at V and 4 bases at J, leaving 7 bases unmatched. From germline, CDR1 is SGHTA and CDR2 FQGNSA. CDR3 coding DNA: TGTGCCAGCAGCTCCTGGACTAGCGGGAGTTTTTACAATGAGCAGTTCTTC. It yields the protein CASSSWTSGSFYNEQFF.

This clonotype was counted between two and nine times. The chain combines TRBV20-1 with TRBJ2-3; possibly TRBD1 or TRBD2 for D (5 bases each). The germline V gene has CDR1 DFQATT and CDR2 SNEGSKA (reference sequence). V was cut by 2 bases and J by 0 bases, with 6 bases left in between. The CDR3 is 13 residues long. DNA for the CDR3: TGCAGTGCTAGACGGGACAGCACAGATACGCAGTATTTT. It is translated as CSARRDSTDTQYF.

The CDR3 reads CSVLRTGRFDNEQFF. The CDR3 bases are TGCAGTGTTCTTCGGACGGGGAGATTTGACAATGAGCAGTTCTTC. V usage is TRBV20-1 and J usage is TRBJ2-1; tentative D call: TRBD2 (5 bases). From germline, CDR1 is DFQATT and CDR2 SNEGSKA (reference sequence). The ends were cut back, 7 bases at V and 5 bases at J, with 21 bases in the middle. The CDR3 spans 15 residues.

In its sample, this clonotype was seen many times. The CDR3 DNA reads TGCGCCAGCAGGGGGGGACTAGCGGGAGTCTCAGATACGCAGTATTTT. Encoded protein: CASRGGLAGVSDTQYF. V and J are TRBV10-2 and TRBJ2-3; TRBD2 matches at 14 bases. The V and J ends lost 6 bases and 4 bases, in that order; junction bases with no gene match: 6. The CDR3 consists of 16 residues. CDR1 and CDR2 from the germline V gene are WSHSY and SAAADI.

The sample holds many counts of this clonotype. This rearrangement joins TRBV7-2 to TRBJ2-5; 7 bases match TRBD1. This CDR3 has 13 amino acids. Trimming took 7 bases from V and 1 from J; bases not matched to a gene: 3. Germline V gene data show CDR1 as SGHTA and CDR2 as FQGNSA. The CDR3 DNA follows: TGTGCCAGCAAGCAGGGGGTCCAAGAGACCCAGTACTTC. Encoded protein: CASKQGVQETQYF.

The chain recombines TRBV5-4 with TRBJ2-7; 12 bases agree with TRBD2. The CDR3 contains 15 residues. V was clipped by 4 bases and J by 7 bases; unmatched bases: 9. In germline, CDR1 is SGHNT, CDR2 YYREEE (reference sequence). The CDR3 protein is CASSPSGRAWSEQYF. Here the CDR3 DNA reads TGTGCCAGCAGCCCTAGCGGGAGGGCCTGGAGTGAGCAGTACTTC.

This clonotype was recorded at least ten times. The rearrangement joins TRBV5-1 to TRBJ1-6; 12 positions match TRBD1. Losses at the gene ends were 1 base for V and 7 bases for J; bases not matched to a gene: 3. The length of the CDR3 is 16 residues. Per germline, CDR1 SGHRS and CDR2 YFSETQ. The CDR3 bases are TGCGCCAGCAGCTTGAGTGGGACAGGGGGCAATTCACCCCTCCACTTT. It encodes CASSLSGTGGNSPLHF.